A single sample is the source of the 5 T cell receptor beta chains below, sequenced in a study of beta chain features in type 1 diabetes. Study findings and constraints: When Type 1 diabetes patients were examined, their TCRB CDR3s proved moderately but significantly shorter in all four CD4+ subsets.

For these TCRs, the target antigens are not known. Expressed TCRB transcripts were sequenced, since all the RNA that had been isolated was reverse transcribed. Sequencing used immunoSEQ multiplex PCR; TCRdb keeps in-frame clones, though not all of them. The sample shows 150,000 to 200,000 clones, roughly 59% of them seen only once. Sequenced: naive CD4+ T cells from blood. Receptors originate from a man aged 30 to 45 with type 1 diabetes.

The chain employs TRBV5-1 and TRBJ2-3, with D uncertain. V lost 4 bases and J 0 bases, leaving 6 bases between the germline ends. The CDR3 loop spans 13 amino acids. Germline V gene data show CDR1 as SGHRS and CDR2 as YFSETQ. The CDR3 loop is CASSPQSTDTQYF. The CDR3 nucleotides read TGCGCCAGCAGCCCGCAGAGCACAGATACGCAGTATTTT.

The V and J genes are TRBV7-9 and TRBJ2-2; D is unclear. CDR3 length: 16 residues. Germline V gives CDR1 SEHNR, CDR2 FQNEAQ (reference sequence). V was trimmed by 4 bases and J by 1 base, leaving 13 bases between them. The DNA for the CDR3 is TGTGCCAGCAGCTCCGTGATGGAGAAGAACACCGGGGAGCTGTTTTTT. It specifies CASSSVMEKNTGELFF.

This clone appeared a few times. This rearrangement joins TRBV6-6 to TRBJ2-3; D not resolved. Germline CDR1 is MNHNY and CDR2 is SVGAGI (reference sequence). The CDR3 consists of 11 residues. Trimming left V 2 bases short and J 4 bases short, with 1 base between. The chain's CDR3 is CASSYADTQYF. The CDR3 DNA is TGTGCCAGCAGTTACGCAGATACGCAGTATTTT.

The chain links TRBV29-1 to TRBJ1-1; possible D gene TRBD1, 5 bases. Germline lookup yields CDR1 SQVTM and CDR2 ANQGSEA. The CDR3 extends over 13 amino acids. The V and J ends lost 5 bases and 1 base respectively, with 11 bases between them. CDR3 nucleotides: TGCAGCGTTCTCAGGGTTCGGAACACTGAAGCTTTCTTT. Its protein is CSVLRVRNTEAFF.

The CDR3 loop reads CASSHGQGRPYEQYF. The CDR3 coding sequence is TGTGCCAGCAGCCACGGACAGGGGAGACCCTACGAGCAGTACTTC. This chain connects TRBV14 to TRBJ2-7; the match to TRBD1 covers 9 bases. This CDR3 has 15 amino acids. Germline values: CDR1 SGHDN, CDR2 FVKESK. The J segment lost 2 bases and the V segment lost 3 bases, leaving 5 bases of the junction unmatched.